One and the same sample provided the 14 T cell receptor beta chains below, sequenced in a study of CD8+CD57+ T cells in acquired aplastic anemia. CDR3 and TCR beta VDJ profiling relied on a genomic DNA template. TCRdb re-called the reads through MiXCR, storing one row per CDR3 protein. This sample has approximately 220,000 distinct CDR3 sequences, with approximately 45% found just once. CD8+CD57+ cell expansion had been shown by flow cytometry in patients chosen for sequencing. The specimen was sorted CD4+, CD8+, or CD8+CD57+ T cells (not recorded which) from PBMCs. The receptors stem from a human donor with aplastic anemia.

The chain combines TRBV7-2 with TRBJ1-1; no firm D call. The germline CDR1 and CDR2 sequences are SGHTA and FQGNSA. V lost 5 bases and J lost 1, with 11 bases in between. The CDR3 has 14 residues. The CDR3 nucleotides read TGTGCCAGCAGCCACCACGACTGGAACACTGAAGCTTTCTTT. Translation: CASSHHDWNTEAFF.

As for this clonotype: A much larger clone sits a single nucleotide away, making a read error possible. The rearrangement uses TRBV2 and TRBJ2-1; no firm D call. The germline V gene encodes CDR1 SNHLY and CDR2 FYNNEI. The CDR3 has 15 amino acids. The CDR3 sequence: CAGSDGLNSYNEQFF. CDR3 in DNA: TGTGCCGGCAGCGACGGCTTAAACTCCTACAATGAGCAGTTCTTC.

This clonotype was seen a few times. In DNA, the CDR3 is TGTGCCAGCAGCCCCGGACAGGGGCACGAGCAGTACTTC. Translated, it gives CASSPGQGHEQYF. The V gene is TRBV7-9, the J gene TRBJ2-7, with 9 nucleotides matching TRBD1. Trimming removed 5 bases from V and 5 bases from J; junction bases left unmatched: 4. The CDR3 totals 13 residues. The germline CDR1 and CDR2 sequences are SEHNR and FQNEAQ (reference sequence).

This clonotype was found a few times. This sequence joins TRBV9 and TRBJ2-7; TRBD2 might be the D (5 bases). The germline V and J ends were trimmed by 0 bases and 0 bases, with 10 bases remaining between them. The CDR3 runs to 15 residues. The germline CDR1 and CDR2 sequences are SGDLS and YYNGEE. CDR3: CASSVGSASSYEQYF. In DNA, the CDR3 is TGTGCCAGCAGCGTAGGTAGCGCCAGCTCCTACGAGCAGTACTTC.

The table lists this clonotype with a count of one. This chain uses TRBV10-2 with TRBJ1-5; no clear D gene. Germline V CDR1 and CDR2: WSHSY, SAAADI. Trimming took 8 bases from V and 5 from J, leaving 10 bases between them. The CDR3 runs to 12 residues. CDR3 in amino acids: CASSSSDQPQHF. For the CDR3, the DNA is TGCGCCAGCTCCAGCTCCGATCAGCCCCAGCATTTT.

The rearrangement links TRBV10-3 to TRBJ2-3; D gene uncertain. Trimming shortened V by 0 bases and J by 5 bases, and 3 bases separated the two germline ends. The CDR3 runs to 12 residues. CDR1 is ENHRY and CDR2 is SYGVKD in the germline V gene. DNA for the CDR3: TGTGCCATCAGTGAGTCGGAAGATACGCAGTATTTT. Protein product: CAISESEDTQYF.

The rearrangement uses TRBV2 and TRBJ1-1; 9 nucleotides line up with TRBD1. The V and J ends lost 10 bases and 3 bases, in that order; junction bases with no gene match: 9. CDR1 and CDR2 from the germline V gene are SNHLY and FYNNEI. The CDR3 is 14 residues long. CDR3: CANRGRRGDTEAFF. Here the CDR3 DNA reads TGTGCCAACAGGGGGCGCCGAGGAGACACTGAAGCTTTCTTT. Full variable domain (remainder filled in from reference TRBV2 and TRBJ1-1): EPEVTQTPSHQVTQMGQEVILRCVPISNHLYFYWYRQILGQKVEFLVSFYNNEISEKSEIFDDQFSVERPDGSNFTLKIRSTKLEDSAMYFCANRGRRGDTEAFFGQGTRLTVV.

Comments on this clonotype: A much larger clone differs from this one at a single base, so this may be a read error. The chain links TRBV4-1 to TRBJ2-5; tentatively, D is TRBD1 (5 bases). The germline V gene encodes CDR1 MGHRA and CDR2 YSYEKL. The V end lost 3 bases, the J end lost 7 bases, and 18 bases lay between the germline ends. The CDR3 extends over 15 amino acids. CDR3 nucleotide sequence: TGCGCCAGCAGCCACGCCATAGGGGTTGAAGGGACCCAGTACTTC. It translates to CASSHAIGVEGTQYF.

This clonotype was detected only once. The rearrangement uses TRBV19 and TRBJ1-5, with D possibly being TRBD1 (5 bases). Trimming cost V 4 bases and J 1 base, with 11 bases left between them. Germline CDR1 and CDR2: LNHDA and SQIVND (reference sequence). This CDR3 comprises 15 residues. CDR3 residues: CASSNERGSNQPQHF. The CDR3 DNA reads TGTGCCAGTAGTAACGAGAGGGGAAGCAATCAGCCCCAGCATTTT.

The rearrangement uses TRBV7-9 and TRBJ1-5, with D perhaps matching TRBD1 (5 bases). V was pared by 5 bases and J by 6 bases, with 20 bases between. The CDR3 consists of 16 residues. Germline V gives CDR1 SEHNR, CDR2 FQNEAQ (reference sequence). As DNA, the CDR3 is TGTGCCAGCAGCGTAGGCCCTCAGGGAGCGAGTCAGCCCCAGCATTTT. Protein: CASSVGPQGASQPQHF.

On this clonotype: Because it lacks the conserved phenylalanine or tryptophan at the end, this CDR3 is likely a read error. The limits of the CDR3 on the DNA are not certain, so only TCRdb's listed CDR3 is given. The chain has TRBV19 and TRBJ2-5; the table's D gene call, TRBD1, was not cross checked with the DNA. The germline V gene encodes CDR1 LNHDA and CDR2 SQIVND (reference sequence). With termini counted, the CDR3 has 12 amino acids. The CDR3 region is CARGYSFNPGSP.

This clonotype has more than one count but fewer than ten. The conserved closing phenylalanine or tryptophan is absent in this CDR3, likely reflecting a read error. The limits of the CDR3 on the DNA are not certain, so only TCRdb's listed CDR3 is given. V and J are TRBV12-3 or TRBV12-4 and TRBJ1-6; the DNA was not compared with TRBD1, the D call given in the table. The CDR3 spans 9 amino acids, including both terminal residues. The CDR3 sequence is CASRKHRDL.

This clonotype was detected ten times or more. The chain employs TRBV20-1 and TRBJ1-1; the match to TRBD1 covers 7 bases. Germline CDR1 reads DFQATT; CDR2 reads SNEGSKA (reference sequence). This CDR3 comprises 12 residues. V was clipped by 6 bases and J by 10 bases; unmatched bases: 11. The CDR3 nucleotides are TGCAGTGCAACGACAGGGAGGTCAGGAGCTTTCTTT. It is translated as CSATTGRSGAFF.

This clonotype was observed once. The rearrangement links TRBV25-1 to TRBJ2-7; 10 nucleotides align to TRBD1. From germline, CDR1 is MGHDK and CDR2 SYGVNS. The CDR3 runs to 13 residues. V was pared by 6 bases and J by 6 bases, with 5 bases of the junction left unmatched. CDR3 protein: CASRRGQGSEQYF. The CDR3, as DNA: TGTGCCAGCAGGAGGGGACAGGGGTCCGAGCAGTACTTC.